This TCR beta chain emerged from a study of cytomegalovirus exposure and HLA in healthy donors. General observations from the study: Being productive about 87% or about 30% of the time was typical of most TCR beta V segments in an earlier analysis.

Primers included in the PCR were 60 Vbeta and 13 Jbeta primers. Per the study methods: Unique TCR beta chains totaled 65 million to 95 million in a later count, with roughly 12 million of them shared. Method: immunoSEQ multiplex PCR; TCRdb's copy keeps in-frame clones and lacks some. V, J and clone size are those of that table, while D and trimming were read from the DNA. The repertoire holds 110,000 or so clones, with 65% to 75% as singletons. Regarding this clone: Its antigen is unidentified.

Sequencing was done on a sample of PBMCs. The sequence was obtained from a woman between 40 and 50 years old in good health and CMV-seropositive.

The CDR3 reads CASSPGTGTASSYEQYF. The CDR3 DNA reads as TGCGCCAGCAGCCCGGGAACCGGGACAGCGAGCTCCTACGAGCAGTACTTC. The V gene is TRBV5-1, the J gene TRBJ2-7; 7 nucleotides align to TRBD1. This CDR3 is built from 17 residues. The V segment lost 4 bases and the J segment 0 bases; nucleotides outside the gene matches: 13. From germline, CDR1 is SGHRS and CDR2 YFSETQ.